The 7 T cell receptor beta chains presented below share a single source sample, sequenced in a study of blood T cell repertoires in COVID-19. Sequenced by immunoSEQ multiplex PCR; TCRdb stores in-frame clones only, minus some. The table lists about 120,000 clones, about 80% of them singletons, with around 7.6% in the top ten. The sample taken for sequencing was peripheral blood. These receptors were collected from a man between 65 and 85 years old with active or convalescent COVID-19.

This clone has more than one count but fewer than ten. The CDR3 loop is CASSQDWLASGTQYF. CDR3 bases: TGCGCCAGCAGCCAAGATTGGCTAGCCTCGGGGACCCAGTACTTC. V and J are TRBV4-3 and TRBJ2-5, with a weak D call TRBD2 (5 bases). The V gene's germline CDR1 is LGHNA and CDR2 YSLEER. CDR3 length equals 15 residues. Trimming stripped 0 bases from V and 7 bases from J, with 15 bases between.

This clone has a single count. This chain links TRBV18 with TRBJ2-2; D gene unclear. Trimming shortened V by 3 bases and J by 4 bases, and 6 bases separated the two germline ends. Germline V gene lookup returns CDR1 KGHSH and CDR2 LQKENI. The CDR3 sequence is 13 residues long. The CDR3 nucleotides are TGTGCCAGCTCACCGGAGATCACCGGGGAGCTGTTTTTT. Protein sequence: CASSPEITGELFF.

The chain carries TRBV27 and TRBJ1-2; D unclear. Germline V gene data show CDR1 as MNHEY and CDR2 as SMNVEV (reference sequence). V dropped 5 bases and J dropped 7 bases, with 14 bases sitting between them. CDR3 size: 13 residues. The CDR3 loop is CASSKLMEAGYTF. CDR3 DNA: TGTGCCAGCAGTAAACTCATGGAGGCTGGCTACACCTTC.

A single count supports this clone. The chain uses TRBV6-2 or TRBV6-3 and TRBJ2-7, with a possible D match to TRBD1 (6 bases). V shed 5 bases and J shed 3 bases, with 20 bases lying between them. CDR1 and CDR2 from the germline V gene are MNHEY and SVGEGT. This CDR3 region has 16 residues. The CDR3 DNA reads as TGTGCCAGCAGTAGGCCAATGGGACAAACGGTCTACGAGCAGTACTTC. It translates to CASSRPMGQTVYEQYF.

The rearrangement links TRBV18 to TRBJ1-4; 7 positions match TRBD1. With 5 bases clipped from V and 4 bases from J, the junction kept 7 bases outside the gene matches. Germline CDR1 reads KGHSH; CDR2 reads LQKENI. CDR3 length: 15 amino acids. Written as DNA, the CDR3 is TGTGCCAGCTCAATAGCGGACAGGAATAATGAAAAACTGTTTTTT. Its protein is CASSIADRNNEKLFF.

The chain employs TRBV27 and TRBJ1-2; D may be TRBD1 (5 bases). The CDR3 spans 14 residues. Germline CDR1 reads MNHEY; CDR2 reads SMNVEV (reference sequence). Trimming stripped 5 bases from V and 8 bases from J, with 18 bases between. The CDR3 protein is CASSPFASGGGYTF. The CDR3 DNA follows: TGTGCCAGCAGTCCGTTCGCAAGCGGGGGGGGCTACACCTTC.

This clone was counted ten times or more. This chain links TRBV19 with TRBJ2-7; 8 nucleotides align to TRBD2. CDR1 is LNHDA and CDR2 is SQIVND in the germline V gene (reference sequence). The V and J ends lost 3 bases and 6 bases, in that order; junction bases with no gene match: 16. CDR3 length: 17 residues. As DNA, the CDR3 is TGTGCCAGTAGTATGTTGACTCTGGACGGGAGGGCCCTCGAGCAGTACTTC. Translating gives CASSMLTLDGRALEQYF.